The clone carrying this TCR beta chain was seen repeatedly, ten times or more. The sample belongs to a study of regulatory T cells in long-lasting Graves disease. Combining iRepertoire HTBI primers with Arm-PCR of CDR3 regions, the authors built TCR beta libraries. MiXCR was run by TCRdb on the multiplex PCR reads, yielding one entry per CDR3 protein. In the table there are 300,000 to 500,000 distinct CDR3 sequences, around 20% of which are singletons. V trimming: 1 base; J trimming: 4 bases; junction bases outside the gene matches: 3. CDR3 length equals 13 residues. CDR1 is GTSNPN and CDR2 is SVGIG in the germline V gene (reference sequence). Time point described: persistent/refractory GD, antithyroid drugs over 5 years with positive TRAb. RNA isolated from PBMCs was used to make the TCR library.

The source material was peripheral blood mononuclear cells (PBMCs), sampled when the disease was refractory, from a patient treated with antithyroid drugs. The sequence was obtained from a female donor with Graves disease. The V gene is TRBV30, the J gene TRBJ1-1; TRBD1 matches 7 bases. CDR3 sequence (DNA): TGTGCCTGGAGTGGCAGGGGGGGCACTGAAGCTTTCTTT. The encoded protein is CAWSGRGGTEAFF.